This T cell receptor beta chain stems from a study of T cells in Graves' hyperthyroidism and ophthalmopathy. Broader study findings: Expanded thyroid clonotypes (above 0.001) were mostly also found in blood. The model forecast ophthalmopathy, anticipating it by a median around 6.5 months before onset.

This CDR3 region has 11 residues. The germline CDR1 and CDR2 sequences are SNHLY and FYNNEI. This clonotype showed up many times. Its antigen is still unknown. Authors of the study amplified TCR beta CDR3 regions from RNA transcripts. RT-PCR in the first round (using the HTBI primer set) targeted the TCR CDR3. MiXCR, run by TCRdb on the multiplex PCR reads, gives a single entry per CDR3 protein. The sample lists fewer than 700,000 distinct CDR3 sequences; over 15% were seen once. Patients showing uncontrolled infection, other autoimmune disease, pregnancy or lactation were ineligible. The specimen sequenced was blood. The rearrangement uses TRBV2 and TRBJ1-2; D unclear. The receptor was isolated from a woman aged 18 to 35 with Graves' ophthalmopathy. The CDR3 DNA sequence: TGTGCTATAGGGCCTGACTATGGCTACACCTTC. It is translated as CAIGPDYGYTF.